These 17 T cell receptor beta chains were sequenced from one sample in a study of read filtering for tumor transcriptome and immune sequencing (dated by TCRdb to the early 2020s). Sequencing instrument: Illumina HiSeq 4000. TCR libraries were built from 400 ng RNA with the Immunoverse kit, using molecular barcoded adaptors covering alpha/delta and beta/gamma chains. The public reads were reanalyzed by TCRdb: fastp trimming at Q25, MiXCR alignment, in-frame beta chains only. Every distinct CDR3 protein forms one entry, paired with its most common genes and DNA. In all, the sample holds about 86,000 distinct CDR3 sequences, and roughly an eighth of those were seen once. Together, the top ten hold 15% of the sample. Sequencing was performed on a population of CD138-negative cells sorted from bone marrow. The sample's cell subset or site, from its label and the paper: bone marrow mononuclear cells depleted of CD138+ plasma/myeloma cells by negative magnetic selection. The origin of the receptors is a donor at least 40 years old with multiple myeloma.

This chain connects TRBV6-5 to TRBJ2-5, with 9 bases matching TRBD1. The CDR3 covers 14 residues. Germline trimming cut 7 bases from V and 4 bases from J; bases unmatched to any gene: 7. The germline V gene encodes CDR1 MNHEY and CDR2 SVGAGI. The CDR3 region is CASTTMTGGETQYF. The CDR3 DNA reads TGTGCCAGCACTACAATGACAGGGGGAGAGACCCAGTACTTC.

In this sample, this clonotype turned up many times. This sequence joins TRBV5-5 and TRBJ2-7; TRBD2 agrees at 8 bases. This CDR3 has 13 amino acids. Germline V lookup: CDR1 SGHKS, CDR2 YYEKEE (reference sequence). After removal of 3 bases from V and 7 bases from J, the junction contained 6 bases not matched to a gene. The CDR3 nucleotides are TGTGCCAGCAGCTCGCGGGAGGTTGGGGAGCAGTACTTC. It codes for CASSSREVGEQYF.

This clonotype was detected once. A much larger clone sits a single nucleotide away, making a read error possible. This chain uses TRBV27 with TRBJ2-6; 10 bases match TRBD1. The CDR3 sequence is 14 residues long. Losses at the gene ends were 10 bases for V and 2 bases for J; bases not matched to a gene: 2. The germline gives CDR1 MNHEY, CDR2 SMNVEV (reference sequence). The CDR3 DNA follows: TGTGCCATCGGACAGGGGGCTGGGGCCAACGTCCTGACTTTC. Translating it yields CAIGQGAGANVLTF.

The table lists this clonotype with many counts. The chain combines TRBV5-1 with TRBJ2-1; 7 positions match TRBD2. V lost 5 bases and J lost 4; bases outside the gene matches: 9. This CDR3 is 15 amino acids long. Germline CDR1 SGHRS, CDR2 YFSETQ. CDR3: CASSFGASGYNEQFF. CDR3 coding DNA: TGCGCCAGCAGTTTTGGGGCTAGCGGTTACAATGAGCAGTTCTTC.

This clonotype was counted at least ten times. The chain links TRBV7-2 to TRBJ2-1; 7 bases map to TRBD1. Germline CDR1 is SGHTA and CDR2 is FQGNSA. This CDR3 region has 15 residues. V dropped 3 bases and J dropped 1; count of bases not matched to a gene: 3. The DNA of the CDR3 is TGTGCCAGCAGCTTGGGACAGATTTCCTACAATGAGCAGTTCTTC. This codes for CASSLGQISYNEQFF. Based on the CDR3 plus reference TRBV7-2 and TRBJ2-1, the full variable domain is GAGVSQSPSNKVTEKGKDVELRCDPISGHTALYWYRQSLGQGLEFLIYFQGNSAPDKSGLPSDRFSAERTGGSVSTLTIQRTQQEDSAVYLCASSLGQISYNEQFFGPGTRLTVL.

This clonotype appeared many times. The CDR3 region has the DNA TGCAGCGTGAGGGCCGGGGGCTATGGCTACACCTTC. It translates to CSVRAGGYGYTF. This sequence joins TRBV29-1 and TRBJ1-2; possibly TRBD1 for D (5 bases). V was clipped by 6 bases and J by 4 bases, with 12 bases between them. The germline gives CDR1 SQVTM, CDR2 ANQGSEA. The CDR3 loop spans 12 amino acids.

This clonotype was observed at least ten times. V is TRBV20-1 and J is TRBJ2-7; perhaps TRBD1 as D (6 bases). The V end lost 4 bases, the J end lost 3 bases, and 13 bases lay between the germline ends. Germline CDR1 and CDR2: DFQATT and SNEGSKA (reference sequence). The length of the CDR3 is 13 residues. The CDR3 bases are TGCAGTGCTACCCGACAGGTCCGCTACGAGCAGTACTTC. Encoded protein: CSATRQVRYEQYF.

With regard to this clonotype: With a much larger clone just one base away, this may be a read error. The V and J genes are TRBV12-5 and TRBJ2-2; TRBD2 might be the D (5 bases). The V gene's germline CDR1 is LGHNT and CDR2 FRNRAP. The CDR3 has 13 amino acids. The CDR3 loop is CASGWRNTGEPFF. DNA of the CDR3: TGTGCTAGTGGTTGGCGGAACACCGGGGAGCCGTTTTTT. Together with reference TRBV12-5 and TRBJ2-2, the CDR3 gives the full variable domain: DARVTQTPRHKVTEMGQEVTMRCQPILGHNTVFWYRQTMMQGLELLAYFRNRAPLDDSGMPKDRFSAEMPDATLATLKIQPSEPRDSAVYFCASGWRNTGEPFFGEGSRLTVL.

The V call is TRBV5-4, the J call TRBJ2-7; 8 bases are shared with TRBD2. The ends lost 4 bases at V and 7 bases at J; junction bases unmatched: 16. This CDR3 contains 16 residues. The V gene's germline CDR1 is SGHNT and CDR2 YYREEE (reference sequence). CDR3 sequence (DNA): TGTGCCAGCAGCCTTCAAGCGGGAGCCAATCTACGAGAGCAGTACTTC. This sequence encodes CASSLQAGANLREQYF. The variable domain in full, completed from reference TRBV5-4 and TRBJ2-7, reads ETGVTQSPTHLIKTRGQQVTLRCSSQSGHNTVSWYQQALGQGPQFIFQYYREEENGRGNFPPRFSGLQFPNYSSELNVNALELDDSALYLCASSLQAGANLREQYFGPGTRLTVT.

This clonotype was detected ten times or more. The gene calls are TRBV12-3 or TRBV12-4 and TRBJ2-1; D remains unclear. The V end lost 2 bases, the J end lost 6 bases, and 11 bases lay between the germline ends. The CDR3 is made up of 14 amino acids. CDR3 sequence reads: CASSLSHKINEQFF. The DNA for the CDR3 is TGTGCCAGCAGTTTAAGCCACAAGATCAATGAGCAGTTCTTC.

Concerning this clonotype itself: A single base is all that separates this from a far larger clone, so a read error is likely. V and J are TRBV7-8 and TRBJ2-5; D gene unclear. This CDR3 has 11 residues. From germline, CDR1 is SGHVS and CDR2 FQNEAQ. CDR3 nucleotide sequence: TGTGCCAGCAGCGTCCAAGAGGCCCAGTACTTC. Its translation: CASSVQEAQYF.

This clonotype is medium-sized by share. The chain links TRBV18 to TRBJ2-1, with TRBD2 matching 13 bases. CDR1 is KGHSH and CDR2 is LQKENI in the germline V gene. V shed 2 bases, J shed 8 bases, and the junction held 24 bases outside the gene matches. The CDR3 spans 22 residues. Written as DNA, the CDR3 is TGTGCCAGCTCACCAAGCTATTTAGTGACCACTAGCGGGAGGGCATTTCTCGATGAGCAGTTCTTC. Its translation: CASSPSYLVTTSGRAFLDEQFF.

The chain joins TRBV4-1 to TRBJ2-3, with 10 nucleotides matching TRBD2. V was pared by 0 bases and J by 1 base, with 4 bases of the junction left unmatched. CDR3 length: 17 amino acids. Germline-derived CDR1 and CDR2 are MGHRA and YSYEKL. The CDR3 sequence is CASSQEASGRGTDTQYF. CDR3 sequence (DNA): TGCGCCAGCAGCCAAGAAGCTAGCGGGAGAGGCACAGATACGCAGTATTTT.

This clonotype was counted at least ten times. The rearrangement joins TRBV12-3 or TRBV12-4 to TRBJ1-6; D is uncertain. This CDR3 has 15 amino acids. The ends were cut back, 6 bases at V and 7 bases at J, with 16 bases in the middle. The CDR3 nucleotides read TGTGCCAGCAGCCCCGCAAGCGGGCAAAATTCACCCCTCCACTTT. It yields the protein CASSPASGQNSPLHF.

This clonotype came up many times. V gene TRBV7-9 combines with J gene TRBJ1-1; no clear D. Germline lookup yields CDR1 SEHNR and CDR2 FQNEAQ (reference sequence). The V and J ends lost 5 bases and 1 base respectively, with 11 bases between them. This CDR3 has 14 residues. The CDR3, as DNA: TGTGCCAGCAGCAGAGGGTCCGGGAACACTGAAGCTTTCTTT. Translation: CASSRGSGNTEAFF.

This clonotype was seen repeatedly, ten times or more. The gene calls are TRBV9 and TRBJ2-2; no reliable D call. Trimming pared 1 base from V and 4 bases from J, leaving 5 bases between. The CDR3 has 13 residues. Germline CDR1 is SGDLS and CDR2 is YYNGEE. CDR3 nucleotide sequence: TGTGCCAGCAGCGTATTAGGCACCGGGGAGCTGTTTTTT. Translation gives CASSVLGTGELFF.

In this sample, this clonotype turned up many times. The chain links TRBV6-6 to TRBJ2-3, with D perhaps TRBD1 or TRBD2 (6 bases each). The V end was cut by 8 bases, the J end by 0 bases, with 18 bases between. The germline V gene has CDR1 MNHNY and CDR2 SVGAGI (reference sequence). The CDR3 consists of 16 residues. As DNA, the CDR3 is TGTGCCAGCTCTCCTAGTGGGGGGCTAAGCACAGATACGCAGTATTTT. Protein: CASSPSGGLSTDTQYF.